This T cell receptor beta chain originates from a study of metastatic and nonmetastatic thyroid tumors. No patient received treatment before thyroid surgery. Germline-derived CDR1 and CDR2 are MDHEN and SYDVKM. The CDR3 totals 14 residues. Trimming removed 6 bases from V and 7 bases from J; junction bases left unmatched: 8. The table lists this clone with a count of one. TCRdb re-clonotyped the PCR reads through MiXCR. Here the sample spans about 64,000 clones, more than 3.5% being singletons. The sample consisted of blood. The chain couples TRBV28 to TRBJ2-1; 8 nucleotides match TRBD1. The sequence derives from a female donor with papillary thyroid cancer or a benign thyroid nodule (not recorded which). Some clones in this sample may be carry-over from other donors' samples. CDR3 DNA: TGTGCCAGCAGCTCCCAGGGGGCTTGGAATGAGCAGTTCTTC. Translation gives CASSSQGAWNEQFF.